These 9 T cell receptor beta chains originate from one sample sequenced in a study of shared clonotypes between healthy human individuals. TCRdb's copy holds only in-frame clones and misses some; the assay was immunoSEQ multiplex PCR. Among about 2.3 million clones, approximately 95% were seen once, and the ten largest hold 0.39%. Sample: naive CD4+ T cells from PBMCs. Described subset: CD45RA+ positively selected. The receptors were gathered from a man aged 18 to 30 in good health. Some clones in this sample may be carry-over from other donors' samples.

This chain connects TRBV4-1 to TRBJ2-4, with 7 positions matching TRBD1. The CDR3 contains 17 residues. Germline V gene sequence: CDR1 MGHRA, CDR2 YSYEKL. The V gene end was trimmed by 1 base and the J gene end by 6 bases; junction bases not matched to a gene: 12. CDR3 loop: CASSQGVQGERRNIQYF. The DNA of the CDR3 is TGCGCCAGCAGCCAAGGGGTTCAGGGGGAGCGGAGAAACATTCAGTACTTC.

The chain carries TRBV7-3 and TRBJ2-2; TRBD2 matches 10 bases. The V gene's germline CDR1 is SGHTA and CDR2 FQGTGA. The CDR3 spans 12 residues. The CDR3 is CASGRRAGELFF. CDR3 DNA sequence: TGTGCTAGCGGGAGGCGTGCCGGGGAGCTGTTTTTT. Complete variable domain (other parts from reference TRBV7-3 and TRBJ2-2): GAGVSQTPSNKVTEKGKYVELRCDPISGHTALYWYRQSLGQGPEFLIYFQGTGAADDSGLPNDRFFAVRPEGSVSTLKIQRTERGDSAVYLCASGRRAGELFFGEGSRLTVL.

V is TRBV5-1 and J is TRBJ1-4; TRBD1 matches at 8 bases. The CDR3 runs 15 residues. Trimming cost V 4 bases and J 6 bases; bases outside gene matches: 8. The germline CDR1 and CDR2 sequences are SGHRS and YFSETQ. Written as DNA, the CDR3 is TGCGCCAGCAGCCTATTACAGGGGGTAGATGAAAAACTGTTTTTT. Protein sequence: CASSLLQGVDEKLFF.

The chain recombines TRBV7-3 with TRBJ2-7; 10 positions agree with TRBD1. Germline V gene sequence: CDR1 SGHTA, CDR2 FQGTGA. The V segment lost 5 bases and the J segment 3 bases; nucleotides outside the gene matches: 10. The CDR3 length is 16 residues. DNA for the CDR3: TGTGCCAGCAGCCCAGCGGCCGGGACAGGGGACTACGAGCAGTACTTC. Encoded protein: CASSPAAGTGDYEQYF.

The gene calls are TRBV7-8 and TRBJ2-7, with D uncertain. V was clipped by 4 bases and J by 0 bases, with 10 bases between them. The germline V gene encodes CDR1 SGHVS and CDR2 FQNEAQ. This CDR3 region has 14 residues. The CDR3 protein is CASSSRHNSYEQYF. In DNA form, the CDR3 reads TGTGCCAGCAGCTCGCGACATAACTCCTACGAGCAGTACTTC.

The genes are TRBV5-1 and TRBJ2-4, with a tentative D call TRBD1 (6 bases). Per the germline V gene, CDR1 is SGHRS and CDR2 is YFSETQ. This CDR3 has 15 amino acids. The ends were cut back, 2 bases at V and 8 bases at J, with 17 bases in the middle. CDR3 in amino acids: CASSFGAGPGDIQYF. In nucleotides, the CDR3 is TGCGCCAGCAGCTTTGGGGCAGGGCCAGGGGACATTCAGTACTTC.

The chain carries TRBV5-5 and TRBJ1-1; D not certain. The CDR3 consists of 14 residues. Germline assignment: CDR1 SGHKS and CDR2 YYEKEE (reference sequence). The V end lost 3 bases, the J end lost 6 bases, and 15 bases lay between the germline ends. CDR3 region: CASSWGGVFAEAFF. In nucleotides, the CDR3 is TGTGCCAGCAGCTGGGGTGGGGTGTTCGCTGAAGCTTTCTTT.

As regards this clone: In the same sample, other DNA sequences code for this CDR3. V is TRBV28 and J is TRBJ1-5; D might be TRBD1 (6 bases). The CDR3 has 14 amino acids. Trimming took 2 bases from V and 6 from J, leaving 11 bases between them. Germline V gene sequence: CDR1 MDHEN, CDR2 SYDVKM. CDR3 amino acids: CASSLGGGGQPQHF. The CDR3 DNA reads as TGTGCCAGCAGTTTAGGGGGGGGCGGTCAGCCCCAGCATTTT.

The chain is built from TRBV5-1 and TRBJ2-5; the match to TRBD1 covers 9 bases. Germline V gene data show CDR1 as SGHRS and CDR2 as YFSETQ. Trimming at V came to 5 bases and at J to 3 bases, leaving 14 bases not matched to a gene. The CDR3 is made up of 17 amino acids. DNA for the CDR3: TGCGCCAGCAGACCGGACAGGGGCCTAGCGGATAAAGAGACCCAGTACTTC. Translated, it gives CASRPDRGLADKETQYF. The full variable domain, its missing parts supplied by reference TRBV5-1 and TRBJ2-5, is KAGVTQTPRYLIKTRGQQVTLSCSPISGHRSVSWYQQTPGQGLQFLFEYFSETQRNKGNFPGRFSGRQFSNSRSEMNVSTLELGDSALYLCASRPDRGLADKETQYFGPGTRLLVL.